What follows are 4 T cell receptor beta chains derived from one specimen sequenced in a study of CD8 T cell repertoires and HIV-1 epitope variants. Only in-frame clones appear in the TCRdb table, and some are missing; sequencing was by immunoSEQ multiplex PCR. The table has nearly 7,000 clones, approximately 60% seen once. The antigens these receptors bind are not known. The sequencing input was cultured CD8+ T cells derived from PBMCs. These receptors were taken from a male donor with HIV.

The V and J genes are TRBV7-2 and TRBJ1-2; TRBD1 matches at 7 bases. CDR3 length: 16 amino acids. V trimming: 4 bases; J trimming: 8 bases; junction bases outside the gene matches: 16. Germline CDR1 reads SGHTA; CDR2 reads FQGNSA. In DNA form, the CDR3 reads TGTGCCAGCAGCTCCTACAGGGGCCTGCTGGTGAGGGGCTACACCTTC. Its translation: CASSSYRGLLVRGYTF.

V usage is TRBV7-2 and J usage is TRBJ1-2, with 11 bases aligning to TRBD1. CDR1 and CDR2 (germline): SGHTA, FQGNSA. Unmatched junction bases numbered 6, after V lost 5 bases and J lost 7 bases. The CDR3 covers 14 residues. As DNA, the CDR3 is TGTGCCAGCAGCACCCCGGGACAGGGGGTTGGCTACACCTTC. The encoded protein is CASSTPGQGVGYTF.

This sequence joins TRBV2 and TRBJ2-2; 9 bases line up with TRBD1. The CDR3 covers 16 residues. With 2 bases clipped from V and 1 base from J, the junction kept 2 bases outside the gene matches. The germline V gene has CDR1 SNHLY and CDR2 FYNNEI. In DNA, the CDR3 is TGTGCCAGCAGTGAACCGACAGGGGGGAACACCGGGGAGCTGTTTTTT. Translating gives CASSEPTGGNTGELFF.

This clone has only one observation. The J gene is TRBJ1-1, the V gene TRBV25-1; TRBD1 might be the D (5 bases). This CDR3 has 13 amino acids. V was clipped by 3 bases and J by 4 bases, with 9 bases between them. CDR1 and CDR2 from the germline V gene are MGHDK and SYGVNS. Written as DNA, the CDR3 is TGTGCCAGCAGTGATCCCGGGGCCACTGAAGCTTTCTTT. It yields the protein CASSDPGATEAFF.